Listed below are T cell receptor beta chains from one sample, sequenced in a study of T cells after yellow fever vaccination. TCRdb reprocessed the 5' RACE reads via MiXCR and lists one record per CDR3 protein. The data show about 320,000 distinct CDR3 sequences, approximately 7% seen once. The material was PBMCs, obtained roughly 47 days after the first yellow fever vaccination. Source of these receptors: a man between 18 and 35 years old who received the YFV17D yellow fever vaccine. The CDR3 runs from the conserved cysteine through the conserved F or W. The D gene is left open where the match is weak. Clone size is stated in some rows and not others, as once, few, many or a class when expanded.

- | TRBJ1-5 | TRBV12-3/TRBV12-4 | - | TGTGCCAGCAGAGCAGGGTTTGGGAATCAGCCCCAGCATTTT | CASRAGFGNQPQHF
TRBD2 | TRBJ2-5 | TRBV18 | - | TGTGCCAGCTCACCACCGGTGGCGGGAGCAGAGACCCAGTACTTC | CASSPPVAGAETQYF
- | TRBJ1-5 | TRBV7-2 | - | TGTGCCAGCAGCCCTCATTTAGGTCCCAGCAATCAGCCCCAGCATTTT | CASSPHLGPSNQPQHF
- | TRBJ1-4 | TRBV7-9 | - | TGTGCCAGCAGCTTATCTTCAACTAATGAAAAACTGTTTTTT | CASSLSSTNEKLFF
- | TRBJ2-1 | TRBV6-2/TRBV6-3 | few | TGTGCCAGCAGTTATGCGGAGGGTCAATACAATGAGCAGTTCTTC | CASSYAEGQYNEQFF
TRBD2 | TRBJ2-7 | TRBV4-1 | - | TGCGCCAGAAGCCCCTTGGGGAGGGACGAGCAGTACTTC | CARSPLGRDEQYF
- | TRBJ2-2 | TRBV5-4 | - | TGTGCCAGCACCCGGGACGGGGGACTCACCGGGGAGCTGTTTTTT | CASTRDGGLTGELFF
- | TRBJ2-1 | TRBV20-1 | many | TGCAGTGCTAGGCGCAGGGGAAGTGAGCAGTTCTTC | CSARRRGSEQFF
- | TRBJ2-3 | TRBV5-1 | many | TGCGCCAGCAGCGCACGGACAGACCTTCTCGATACGCAGTATTTT | CASSARTDLLDTQYF
- | TRBJ2-5 | TRBV6-2/TRBV6-3 | few | TGTGCCAGCAGTGGTAACGGGGGAATTGAGACCCAGTACTTC | CASSGNGGIETQYF
TRBD1 | TRBJ1-4 | TRBV5-1 | few | TGCGCCAGCAGCCCCTCCCCACAGGGGGTCGGAGAAAAACTGTTTTTT | CASSPSPQGVGEKLFF
- | TRBJ2-1 | TRBV5-4 | - | TGTGCCAGCAGCTTCGGCCTCAGCTCCTACAATGAGCAGTTCTTC | CASSFGLSSYNEQFF
- | TRBJ2-7 | TRBV12-3/TRBV12-4 | few | TGTGCCAGCGGGAGATACAGGGTATCGATCTACGAGCAGTACTTC | CASGRYRVSIYEQYF
TRBD1 | TRBJ2-2 | TRBV14 | few | TGTGCCAGCAGCCAAGGCCCCGGACAGGAGAACACCGGGGAGCTGTTTTTT | CASSQGPGQENTGELFF